Listed below are T cell receptor beta chains from one sample, sequenced in a study of vaccination effects on CD4 cells after COVID-19. The data were produced by immunoSEQ multiplex PCR, yet TCRdb's version contains in-frame clones alone and is incomplete. The sample lists tens of thousands of clones, around 81% occurring once. No antigen is known for these receptors. The sample consisted of CD4+ T cells from PBMCs cultured with HCoV-229E spike peptides, taken after COVID-19 vaccination. The receptors were sampled from a human donor who received a COVID-19 vaccine. Each CDR3 is given with its conserved first and last residue. Each record gives: J gene, D gene, V gene, clone size, CDR3 DNA, CDR3 protein. The D gene is left open where the match is weak. Only part of the rows carry a size: once, few, many, or a class if the clone is expanded.

j_call: TRBJ2-5
d_call: .
v_call: TRBV27
clone_size: .
cdr3_nt: TGTGCCAGCAGTTTTGGGGGGGGCCGGGAGACCCAGTACTTC
cdr3_aa: CASSFGGGRETQYF

j_call: TRBJ1-5
d_call: TRBD1
v_call: TRBV30
clone_size: .
cdr3_nt: TGTGCCTGGAGTGTCCGGGACAGGGTGGTGCAGCCCCAGCATTTT
cdr3_aa: CAWSVRDRVVQPQHF

j_call: TRBJ1-5
d_call: TRBD1
v_call: TRBV19
clone_size: .
cdr3_nt: TGTGCCAGTAGTAAAACAGGGGGCGAGGGTCAGCCCCAGCATTTT
cdr3_aa: CASSKTGGEGQPQHF

j_call: TRBJ2-1
d_call: TRBD1
v_call: TRBV5-4
clone_size: .
cdr3_nt: TGTGCCAGCAGCACGGGACAGGAGGGAAGTGAGCAGTTCTTC
cdr3_aa: CASSTGQEGSEQFF

j_call: TRBJ1-6
d_call: .
v_call: TRBV28
clone_size: .
cdr3_nt: TGTGCCAGCAGTTTCCCGAATTCACCCCTCCACTTT
cdr3_aa: CASSFPNSPLHF

j_call: TRBJ1-6
d_call: .
v_call: TRBV7-2
clone_size: few
cdr3_nt: TGTGCCAGCAGCTCCCGGGACGGAACAAATTCACCCCTCCACTTT
cdr3_aa: CASSSRDGTNSPLHF

j_call: TRBJ1-1
d_call: .
v_call: TRBV7-9
clone_size: .
cdr3_nt: TGTGCCAGCAGCTTAGGAAAAGGGGACAACACTGAAGCTTTCTTT
cdr3_aa: CASSLGKGDNTEAFF

j_call: TRBJ1-6
d_call: .
v_call: TRBV7-2
clone_size: .
cdr3_nt: TGTGCCAGCAGCGGCATGGGACTCTATAATTCACCCCTCCACTTT
cdr3_aa: CASSGMGLYNSPLHF

j_call: TRBJ2-1
d_call: .
v_call: TRBV30
clone_size: .
cdr3_nt: TGTGCCTGGAAGGCTACCCGAGGGGGCAATGAGCAGTTCTTC
cdr3_aa: CAWKATRGGNEQFF

j_call: TRBJ2-1
d_call: TRBD1
v_call: TRBV2
clone_size: .
cdr3_nt: TGTGCCAGCAGTGAAGTAGGGACAGGGGGTGAGCAGTTCTTC
cdr3_aa: CASSEVGTGGEQFF

j_call: TRBJ1-4
d_call: .
v_call: TRBV24-1
clone_size: .
cdr3_nt: TGTGCCACCAGTGAACTCGTTTCGGGGGGTGAAAAACTGTTTTTT
cdr3_aa: CATSELVSGGEKLFF

j_call: TRBJ1-2
d_call: .
v_call: TRBV29-1
clone_size: .
cdr3_nt: TGCAGCGTTAAAATACCAGCGATCTATGGCTACACCTTC
cdr3_aa: CSVKIPAIYGYTF

j_call: TRBJ1-1
d_call: .
v_call: TRBV9
clone_size: .
cdr3_nt: TGTGCCAGCAGCGTAGCCGCAGACACTGAAGCTTTCTTT
cdr3_aa: CASSVAADTEAFF

j_call: TRBJ2-5
d_call: TRBD2
v_call: TRBV2
clone_size: .
cdr3_nt: TGTGCCGGAGACCCTAGCGGGGGGGTCGTTGGAGAGACCCAGTACTTC
cdr3_aa: CAGDPSGGVVGETQYF

j_call: TRBJ2-6
d_call: .
v_call: TRBV2
clone_size: .
cdr3_nt: TGTGCCAGCAGTGTGTGGGGGGCAGAAACTGGGGCCAACGTCCTGACTTTC
cdr3_aa: CASSVWGAETGANVLTF

j_call: TRBJ1-2
d_call: .
v_call: TRBV28
clone_size: .
cdr3_nt: TGTGCCAGCAGTTTATTATTAGTATTCACCTTC
cdr3_aa: CASSLLLVFTF

j_call: TRBJ2-1
d_call: .
v_call: TRBV9
clone_size: .
cdr3_nt: TGTGCCAGCAGCGTAGTTGGCGGGGCAGGCTACAATGAGCAGTTCTTC
cdr3_aa: CASSVVGGAGYNEQFF

j_call: TRBJ2-1
d_call: TRBD2
v_call: TRBV6-4
clone_size: .
cdr3_nt: TGTGCCAGCAGTGACTCCAGCGGGGGGGCTGAGAATGAGCAGTTCTTC
cdr3_aa: CASSDSSGGAENEQFF

j_call: TRBJ1-5
d_call: .
v_call: TRBV19
clone_size: .
cdr3_nt: TGTGCCAGTAATAACAGGGCAGATCAGCCCCAGCATTTT
cdr3_aa: CASNNRADQPQHF

j_call: TRBJ2-2
d_call: TRBD2
v_call: TRBV7-3
clone_size: .
cdr3_nt: TGTGCCAGCAGCCAAGGGTCGGAGCGGGGGGCCGGGGAGCTGTTTTTT
cdr3_aa: CASSQGSERGAGELFF

j_call: TRBJ1-1
d_call: .
v_call: TRBV27
clone_size: .
cdr3_nt: TGTGCCAGCAGTGGCGGTTGGGGGGTATCTGACACTGAAGCTTTCTTT
cdr3_aa: CASSGGWGVSDTEAFF

j_call: TRBJ1-2
d_call: .
v_call: TRBV10-1
clone_size: few
cdr3_nt: TGCGCCAGCAGTGTATCCCGGGCAGCCGGCTACACCTTC
cdr3_aa: CASSVSRAAGYTF

j_call: TRBJ1-5
d_call: .
v_call: TRBV11-2
clone_size: once
cdr3_nt: TGTGCCAGCAGCCGGGCCCCAGGTTCCAATCAGCCCCAGCATTTT
cdr3_aa: CASSRAPGSNQPQHF

j_call: TRBJ2-3
d_call: .
v_call: TRBV14
clone_size: few
cdr3_nt: TGTGCCAGCAGCCTTATCCCAGATACGCAGTATTTT
cdr3_aa: CASSLIPDTQYF

j_call: TRBJ2-1
d_call: .
v_call: TRBV3-1/TRBV3-2
clone_size: .
cdr3_nt: TGTGCCAGCTCTTCCTACAGGGCCAACAATGAGCAGTTCTTC
cdr3_aa: CASSSYRANNEQFF

j_call: TRBJ2-2
d_call: .
v_call: TRBV14
clone_size: .
cdr3_nt: TGTGCCAGCAGCCCCTCTCGGGCAGCTGTGAACACCGGGGAGCTGTTTTTT
cdr3_aa: CASSPSRAAVNTGELFF

j_call: TRBJ2-2
d_call: .
v_call: TRBV5-6
clone_size: .
cdr3_nt: TGTGCCAGCAGCTTCAAGCCCGGGGAGCTGTTTTTT
cdr3_aa: CASSFKPGELFF

j_call: TRBJ1-2
d_call: .
v_call: TRBV23-1
clone_size: .
cdr3_nt: TGCGCCAGCAGTTCTCCTAGGGAAAACTATGGCTACACCTTC
cdr3_aa: CASSSPRENYGYTF

j_call: TRBJ1-2
d_call: TRBD1
v_call: TRBV7-2
clone_size: .
cdr3_nt: TGTGCCAGCAGCCCTGGACAGGAAAACTATGGCTACACCTTC
cdr3_aa: CASSPGQENYGYTF

j_call: TRBJ2-5
d_call: TRBD2
v_call: TRBV7-8
clone_size: .
cdr3_nt: TGTGCCAGCAGATCAGGGAGGGGAAGGGCGGAGACCCAGTACTTC
cdr3_aa: CASRSGRGRAETQYF

j_call: TRBJ2-3
d_call: .
v_call: TRBV4-1
clone_size: .
cdr3_nt: TGCGCCAGCAGCTCTACCCTGGACAGATACACAGATACGCAGTATTTT
cdr3_aa: CASSSTLDRYTDTQYF

j_call: TRBJ2-3
d_call: .
v_call: TRBV5-8
clone_size: .
cdr3_nt: TGTGCCTCCCCCGGGACACTACGCACAGATACGCAGTATTTT
cdr3_aa: CASPGTLRTDTQYF

j_call: TRBJ1-2
d_call: .
v_call: TRBV5-4
clone_size: .
cdr3_nt: TGTGCCAGCAGCACCGCGAAGAGGTCAGAAGGAGATGGCTACACCTTC
cdr3_aa: CASSTAKRSEGDGYTF

j_call: TRBJ2-2
d_call: .
v_call: TRBV9
clone_size: .
cdr3_nt: TGTGCCAGCAGCTCCCGGACTAAAACCGGGGAGCTGTTTTTT
cdr3_aa: CASSSRTKTGELFF

j_call: TRBJ1-4
d_call: .
v_call: TRBV18
clone_size: .
cdr3_nt: TGTGCCAGCTCACCGGATCCGGGACAAACTGCAACTAATGAAAAACTGTTTTTT
cdr3_aa: CASSPDPGQTATNEKLFF

j_call: TRBJ1-1
d_call: .
v_call: TRBV9
clone_size: once
cdr3_nt: TGTGCCAGCAGCGCTCGGGGCGCCTCGAACACTGAAGCTTTCTTT
cdr3_aa: CASSARGASNTEAFF

j_call: TRBJ1-2
d_call: .
v_call: TRBV6-5
clone_size: .
cdr3_nt: TGTGCCAGCAGACAGCAGGGAGAGGGCTATGGCTACACCTTC
cdr3_aa: CASRQQGEGYGYTF

j_call: TRBJ1-5
d_call: .
v_call: TRBV6-2/TRBV6-3
clone_size: .
cdr3_nt: TGTGCCAGCAGTTACGGCAGCGTCCAGCCCCAGCATTTT
cdr3_aa: CASSYGSVQPQHF

j_call: TRBJ2-5
d_call: .
v_call: TRBV7-9
clone_size: .
cdr3_nt: TGTGCCAGCAGCTTACAGGTTCTGGAGACCCAGTACTTC
cdr3_aa: CASSLQVLETQYF

j_call: TRBJ2-2
d_call: .
v_call: TRBV6-5
clone_size: .
cdr3_nt: TGTGCCAGCAGGCTCCCGGGAAAGAACACCGGGGAGCTGTTTTTT
cdr3_aa: CASRLPGKNTGELFF

j_call: TRBJ1-2
d_call: .
v_call: TRBV12-3/TRBV12-4
clone_size: .
cdr3_nt: TGTGCCAGCAGTACAGGGTATAACTATGGCTACACCTTC
cdr3_aa: CASSTGYNYGYTF

j_call: TRBJ1-2
d_call: .
v_call: TRBV10-3
clone_size: .
cdr3_nt: TGTGCCATCAGTGACCAGGGCCGTTCGTATGGCTACACCTTC
cdr3_aa: CAISDQGRSYGYTF

j_call: TRBJ1-6
d_call: .
v_call: TRBV3-1/TRBV3-2
clone_size: once
cdr3_nt: TGTGCCAGCAGCCAAGGATTTGGGGGCGAGTATTCACCCCTCCACTTT
cdr3_aa: CASSQGFGGEYSPLHF

j_call: TRBJ2-1
d_call: .
v_call: TRBV14
clone_size: .
cdr3_nt: TGTGCCAGCAGCCCGAAGCCCCTTAGCGGATCCTACAATGAGCAGTTCTTC
cdr3_aa: CASSPKPLSGSYNEQFF

j_call: TRBJ1-3
d_call: .
v_call: TRBV18
clone_size: few
cdr3_nt: TGTGCCAGCTCACCCTTCAGGGACTCCTCTGGAAACACCATATATTTT
cdr3_aa: CASSPFRDSSGNTIYF

j_call: TRBJ1-2
d_call: .
v_call: TRBV3-1/TRBV3-2
clone_size: .
cdr3_nt: TGTGCCAGCAGCCAATTGGGGCCCGATGGCTACACCTTC
cdr3_aa: CASSQLGPDGYTF

j_call: TRBJ1-3
d_call: .
v_call: TRBV28
clone_size: .
cdr3_nt: TGTGCCAGCAGTTCATGGGGGGCGAACACCATATATTTT
cdr3_aa: CASSSWGANTIYF

j_call: TRBJ2-1
d_call: .
v_call: TRBV7-2
clone_size: .
cdr3_nt: TGTGCCAGCAGCTTAGTCACAACTCGGAATGAGCAGTTCTTC
cdr3_aa: CASSLVTTRNEQFF

j_call: TRBJ1-6
d_call: .
v_call: TRBV30
clone_size: few
cdr3_nt: TGTGCCTGGAAGGGGCCGTTGAGACATCCCCTCCACTTT
cdr3_aa: CAWKGPLRHPLHF

j_call: TRBJ1-1
d_call: .
v_call: TRBV7-2
clone_size: .
cdr3_nt: TGTGCCAGCAGAACGAGAGCGGGGGGTCGGATCGACACTGAAGCTTTCTTT
cdr3_aa: CASRTRAGGRIDTEAFF

j_call: TRBJ1-6
d_call: TRBD1
v_call: TRBV3-1/TRBV3-2
clone_size: .
cdr3_nt: TGTGCCAGCAGCCATGCAGGGGGGGATTCATTTAATTCACCCCTCCACTTT
cdr3_aa: CASSHAGGDSFNSPLHF

j_call: TRBJ2-2
d_call: .
v_call: TRBV30
clone_size: .
cdr3_nt: TGTGCCTGGAGTGTAATGAACACCGGGGAGCTGTTTTTT
cdr3_aa: CAWSVMNTGELFF

j_call: TRBJ2-2
d_call: TRBD1
v_call: TRBV2
clone_size: .
cdr3_nt: TGTGCCAGCGTCGACAGGGGGAAAACCGGGGAGCTGTTTTTT
cdr3_aa: CASVDRGKTGELFF

j_call: TRBJ2-5
d_call: TRBD1
v_call: TRBV18
clone_size: once
cdr3_nt: TGTGCCAGCTCCCCGGGACAGCAAGAGACCCAGTACTTC
cdr3_aa: CASSPGQQETQYF

j_call: TRBJ2-2
d_call: .
v_call: TRBV7-3
clone_size: few
cdr3_nt: TGTGCCAGCAGCTTAACTGGGACCGACACCGGGGAGCTGTTTTTT
cdr3_aa: CASSLTGTDTGELFF

j_call: TRBJ2-5
d_call: .
v_call: TRBV28
clone_size: .
cdr3_nt: TGTGCCAGCAGGGTTAGCCAAGAGACCCAGTACTTC
cdr3_aa: CASRVSQETQYF

j_call: TRBJ1-2
d_call: TRBD1
v_call: TRBV5-1
clone_size: .
cdr3_nt: TGCGCCAGCAGCATTGGACAGGGGACAGTTGGCTACACCTTC
cdr3_aa: CASSIGQGTVGYTF